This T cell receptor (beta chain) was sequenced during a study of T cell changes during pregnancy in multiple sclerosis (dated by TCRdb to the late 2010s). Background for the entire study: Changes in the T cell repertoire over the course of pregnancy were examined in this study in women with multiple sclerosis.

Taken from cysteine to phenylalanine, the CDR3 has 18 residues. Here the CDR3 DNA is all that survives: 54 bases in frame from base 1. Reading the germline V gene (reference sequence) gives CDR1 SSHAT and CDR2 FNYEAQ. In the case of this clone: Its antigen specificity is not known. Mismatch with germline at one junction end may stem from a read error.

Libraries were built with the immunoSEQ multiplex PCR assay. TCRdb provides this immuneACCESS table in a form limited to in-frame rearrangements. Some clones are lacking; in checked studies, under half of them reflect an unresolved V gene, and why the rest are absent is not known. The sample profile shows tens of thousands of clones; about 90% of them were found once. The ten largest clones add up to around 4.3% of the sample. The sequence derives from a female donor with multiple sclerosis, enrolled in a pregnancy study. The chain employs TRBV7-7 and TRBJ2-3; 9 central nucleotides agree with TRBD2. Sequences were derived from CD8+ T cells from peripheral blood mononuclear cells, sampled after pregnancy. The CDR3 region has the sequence CASSLEVAGVTSTDTQYF. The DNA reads TGTGCTAGCAGCTTAGAGGTAGCGGGGGTTACTAGCACAGATACGCAGTATTTT. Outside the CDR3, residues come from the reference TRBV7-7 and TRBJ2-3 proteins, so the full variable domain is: GAGVSQSPRYKVTKRGQDVTLRCDPISSHATLYWYQQALGQGPEFLTYFNYEAQPDKSGLPSDRFSAERPEGSISTLTIQRTEQRDSAMYRCASSLEVAGVTSTDTQYFGPGTRLTVL.